Presented here are 26 T cell receptor beta chains from one specimen sequenced in a study of T-cell memory formation after mild COVID-19. TCRdb passed the 5' RACE reads through MiXCR, listing each CDR3 protein once. The sample yields some 130,000 distinct CDR3 sequences, roughly 6% seen once. The material sequenced was PBMCs or a T cell subset sorted from them (not recorded which). All receptors come from an adult woman who had mild COVID-19 (a few samples of this study predate the infection). Cell type and time point are not known.

In this sample, this clonotype turned up many times. This chain uses TRBV12-3 or TRBV12-4 with TRBJ1-2, with 7 bases aligning to TRBD1. Trimming took 2 bases from V and 8 from J; bases not matched to a gene: 11. The CDR3 has 15 amino acids. CDR3 region: CASSLSTGARGGYTF. CDR3 coding DNA: TGTGCCAGCAGTTTAAGTACAGGGGCAAGAGGAGGCTACACCTTC.

The table lists this clonotype with a few counts. The V and J genes are TRBV20-1 and TRBJ2-1, with D perhaps matching TRBD1 (6 bases). The germline gives CDR1 DFQATT, CDR2 SNEGSKA (reference sequence). V was trimmed by 6 bases and J by 7 bases, leaving 16 bases between them. CDR3 size: 13 residues. CDR3 DNA: TGCAGTGCCCCCGCATGGGGGCCTAATGAGCAGTTCTTC. It translates to CSAPAWGPNEQFF.

This clonotype was counted ten times or more. The chain joins TRBV9 to TRBJ1-5; 7 nucleotides align to TRBD1. Per germline, CDR1 SGDLS and CDR2 YYNGEE. Trimming at V came to 9 bases and at J to 6 bases, leaving 9 bases not matched to a gene. The CDR3 consists of 13 residues. The CDR3 coding sequence is TGTGCCAACCGGGACAGTGCTTTTCAGCCCCAGCATTTT. It translates to CANRDSAFQPQHF.

This clonotype was counted a few times. The chain combines TRBV6-5 with TRBJ1-1, with 9 bases identical to TRBD1. The CDR3 covers 15 residues. Losses at the gene ends were 4 bases for V and 11 bases for J; bases not matched to a gene: 14. Per germline, CDR1 MNHEY and CDR2 SVGAGI. The CDR3 loop is CASSFTGTGLRKAFF. The DNA for the CDR3 is TGTGCCAGCAGTTTCACCGGGACAGGGCTAAGAAAGGCTTTCTTT.

This clonotype was counted many times. The genes are TRBV5-1 and TRBJ1-1; D gene unclear. CDR1 is SGHRS, CDR2 YFSETQ, per germline. The length of the CDR3 is 16 residues. V was shortened by 0 bases and J by 0 bases, with 12 bases between the two germline ends. The CDR3 region has the DNA TGCGCCAGCAGCTTGGGGCAGCCCAACTTGAACACTGAAGCTTTCTTT. It translates to CASSLGQPNLNTEAFF.

This clonotype has at least ten counts. The J gene is TRBJ2-2, the V gene TRBV9; either TRBD1 or TRBD2 may supply D (5 bases each). V was trimmed by 6 bases and J by 3 bases, leaving 15 bases between them. The germline V gene has CDR1 SGDLS and CDR2 YYNGEE. There are 15 residues in the CDR3. DNA for the CDR3: TGTGCCAGCACCGCCGGGGCTACGGACACCGGGGAGCTGTTTTTT. Its translation is CASTAGATDTGELFF.

This chain uses TRBV6-2 or TRBV6-3 with TRBJ2-7; 7 bases map to TRBD2. J was trimmed by 5 bases and V by 8 bases; bases with no gene match: 6. CDR3 length: 12 residues. The V gene's germline CDR1 is MNHEY and CDR2 SVGEGT. The CDR3 sequence: CASGREFDEQYF. CDR3 in DNA: TGTGCCAGCGGGCGGGAGTTCGACGAGCAGTACTTC.

The genes are TRBV24-1 and TRBJ2-1; no definite D call. The CDR3 is 14 amino acids. Trimming removed 9 bases from V and 0 bases from J, with 11 bases in between. Germline V CDR1 and CDR2: KGHDR, SFDVKD. The CDR3: CATGKESSYNEQFF. The CDR3 DNA reads as TGTGCCACCGGAAAAGAGAGCTCCTACAATGAGCAGTTCTTC.

This clonotype was picked up a small number of times. The V and J genes are TRBV23-1 and TRBJ2-2; D possibly uses TRBD1 or TRBD2 (6 bases each). TRBV23-1 is an ORF, and what it does is uncertain. V lost 4 bases to trimming and J lost 2 bases, with 14 bases between them. The CDR3 loop spans 16 amino acids. CDR3 bases: TGCGCCAGCAGTCCGAAGGGGGGCCGAAACACCGGGGAGCTGTTTTTT. Residues: CASSPKGGRNTGELFF.

This clonotype came up many times. The V call is TRBV20-1, the J call TRBJ2-3; D possibly corresponds to TRBD1 (5 bases). The V gene's germline CDR1 is DFQATT and CDR2 SNEGSKA (reference sequence). Trimming stripped 0 bases from V and 0 bases from J, with 22 bases between. The CDR3 totals 19 residues. This chain's CDR3 is CSAREEAIDSGLSTDTQYF. For the CDR3, the DNA is TGCAGTGCTAGAGAAGAGGCGATAGACAGTGGGCTAAGCACAGATACGCAGTATTTT.

The table lists this clonotype with a few counts. The rearrangement uses TRBV9 and TRBJ2-3, with D perhaps being TRBD1 or TRBD2 (5 bases each). CDR1 and CDR2 from the germline V gene are SGDLS and YYNGEE. Trimming shortened V by 0 bases and J by 4 bases, and 12 bases separated the two germline ends. The CDR3 consists of 15 residues. Here the CDR3 reads CASSVGGRGADTQYF. Written as DNA, the CDR3 is TGTGCCAGCAGCGTAGGGGGTAGGGGAGCAGATACGCAGTATTTT.

J is TRBJ2-1 and V is TRBV18; D might be TRBD2 (5 bases). The germline V gene has CDR1 KGHSH and CDR2 LQKENI. V lost 6 bases to trimming and J lost 1 base, with 13 bases between them. This CDR3 is 15 amino acids long. CDR3 nucleotides: TGTGCCAGCTCTAGAGGGCCGAGTTCCTACAATGAGCAGTTCTTC. It translates to CASSRGPSSYNEQFF. Together with reference TRBV18 and TRBJ2-1, the CDR3 gives the full variable domain: NAGVMQNPRHLVRRRGQEARLRCSPMKGHSHVYWYRQLPEEGLKFMVYLQKENIIDESGMPKERFSAEFPKEGPSILRIQQVVRGDSAAYFCASSRGPSSYNEQFFGPGTRLTVL.

A few counts support this clonotype. This chain links TRBV12-3 or TRBV12-4 with TRBJ2-5; 9 positions match TRBD2. The CDR3 covers 15 residues. J lost 5 bases, V lost 7 bases, and 11 bases had no gene match. The CDR3 region is CASTSTSGPGETQYF. CDR3 coding DNA: TGTGCCAGCACCTCTACTAGCGGGCCTGGTGAGACCCAGTACTTC.

Only a few counts were recorded for this clonotype. This chain uses TRBV6-6 with TRBJ2-7, with 7 bases matching TRBD1. The CDR3 is 13 amino acids. From germline, CDR1 is MNHNY and CDR2 SVGAGI (reference sequence). Germline trimming cut 6 bases from V and 6 bases from J; bases unmatched to any gene: 8. The CDR3 region is CASSPHRGGEQYF. Written as DNA, the CDR3 is TGTGCCAGCAGCCCACACAGGGGCGGCGAGCAGTACTTC.

The table lists this clonotype with a few counts. The V call is TRBV27, the J call TRBJ2-2, with TRBD1 matching over 7 bases. V lost 5 bases, J lost 3 bases, and 12 bases stayed unmatched. The length of the CDR3 is 17 residues. Per germline, CDR1 MNHEY and CDR2 SMNVEV (reference sequence). CDR3 loop: CASSPNDRAGYTGELFF. DNA of the CDR3: TGTGCCAGCAGTCCGAACGACAGGGCCGGGTACACCGGGGAGCTGTTTTTT.

The chain uses TRBV9 and TRBJ1-1; D might be TRBD1 (5 bases). Trimming pared 2 bases from V and 0 bases from J, leaving 8 bases between. Per germline, CDR1 SGDLS and CDR2 YYNGEE. The CDR3 totals 14 residues. CDR3 in amino acids: CASSVGHLNTEAFF. The DNA of the CDR3 is TGTGCCAGCAGCGTCGGACACTTGAACACTGAAGCTTTCTTT.

This clonotype occurred a few times. This sequence joins TRBV12-3 or TRBV12-4 and TRBJ2-4, with 9 bases that match TRBD2. With V trimmed by 8 bases and J by 0 bases, 2 bases remained unmatched. The CDR3 length is 14 residues. The chain's CDR3 is CASGTSRAKNIQYF. Here the CDR3 DNA reads TGTGCCAGCGGGACTAGCCGAGCCAAAAACATTCAGTACTTC.

This CDR3 reads CASSLPGGTEAFF. Written as DNA, the CDR3 is TGTGCCAGCAGTTTGCCCGGTGGCACTGAAGCTTTCTTT. V usage is TRBV12-3 or TRBV12-4 and J usage is TRBJ1-1; no clear D. This CDR3 region has 13 residues. The ends were cut back, 3 bases at V and 4 bases at J, with 9 bases in the middle.

This clonotype was seen at least ten times. This chain joins TRBV20-1 and TRBJ2-7, with unresolved D. Trimming pared 2 bases from V and 5 bases from J, leaving 25 bases between. The CDR3 sequence is 17 residues long. Germline V lookup: CDR1 DFQATT, CDR2 SNEGSKA (reference sequence). The CDR3 is CSARTIPTGNSRHEQYF. CDR3 coding DNA: TGCAGTGCTAGAACTATTCCGACTGGGAACTCTCGCCACGAGCAGTACTTC.

V gene TRBV4-2 combines with J gene TRBJ1-3; D remains unclear. Germline lookup yields CDR1 LGHNA and CDR2 YNFKEQ. CDR3 length equals 14 residues. The germline V and J ends were trimmed by 1 base and 5 bases, with 9 bases remaining between them. DNA for the CDR3: TGTGCCAGCAGCCAAGGGGCAGGCCGAAACACCATATATTTT. Protein: CASSQGAGRNTIYF.

This clonotype was detected many times. J is TRBJ2-1 and V is TRBV5-1; 14 bases line up with TRBD2. CDR1 is SGHRS, CDR2 YFSETQ, per germline. J gave up 4 bases and V 1 base, and 1 base lay outside the gene matches. The CDR3 spans 16 residues. The CDR3 protein is CASSLRTSGGYNEQFF. As DNA, the CDR3 is TGCGCCAGCAGCTTGAGGACTAGCGGGGGGTACAATGAGCAGTTCTTC.

This clonotype has a count of ten or more. The chain carries TRBV6-2 or TRBV6-3 and TRBJ2-7; possibly TRBD1 for D (5 bases). This CDR3 spans 14 amino acids. With 4 bases removed from V and 2 bases from J, the gap between germline ends came to 12 bases. Germline V gene lookup returns CDR1 MNHEY and CDR2 SVGEGT. CDR3 protein: CASSLTVPPYEQYF. CDR3 DNA sequence: TGTGCCAGCAGTTTGACAGTTCCACCCTACGAGCAGTACTTC.

This clonotype has ten or more counts. The V and J genes are TRBV6-2 or TRBV6-3 and TRBJ2-7, with D tentatively TRBD1 (6 bases). Per the germline V gene, CDR1 is MNHEY and CDR2 is SVGEGT. This CDR3 contains 16 residues. V dropped 6 bases and J dropped 0 bases, with 18 bases sitting between them. The CDR3 region is CASRWDKQRVSYEQYF. Written as DNA, the CDR3 is TGTGCCAGCAGATGGGACAAGCAACGAGTCTCCTACGAGCAGTACTTC.

This clonotype was detected many times. This chain uses TRBV24-1 with TRBJ2-1; D might be TRBD1 (6 bases). The CDR3 length is 14 residues. Germline lookup yields CDR1 KGHDR and CDR2 SFDVKD. Trimming pared 2 bases from V and 8 bases from J, leaving 12 bases between. The CDR3 spells CATSDWQGTHEQFF. CDR3 in DNA: TGTGCCACCAGTGATTGGCAGGGGACCCATGAGCAGTTCTTC.

In its sample, this clonotype was seen many times. V usage is TRBV5-1 and J usage is TRBJ2-1; TRBD2 matches at 11 bases. The CDR3 is 15 amino acids. V lost 4 bases to trimming and J lost 5 bases; unmatched junction nucleotides: 5. Looked up from germline, CDR1 is SGHRS and CDR2 is YFSETQ. Written as DNA, the CDR3 is TGCGCCAGCAGCGTGACTAGCGGGGCCCACAATGAGCAGTTCTTC. Translated, it gives CASSVTSGAHNEQFF. Using reference TRBV5-1 and TRBJ2-1 for the parts outside the CDR3, the full variable domain is KAGVTQTPRYLIKTRGQQVTLSCSPISGHRSVSWYQQTPGQGLQFLFEYFSETQRNKGNFPGRFSGRQFSNSRSEMNVSTLELGDSALYLCASSVTSGAHNEQFFGPGTRLTVL.

This clonotype was seen at least ten times. This sequence joins TRBV6-6 and TRBJ2-7, with D maybe TRBD1 (6 bases). V was cut by 6 bases and J by 2 bases, with 11 bases left in between. The germline CDR1 and CDR2 sequences are MNHNY and SVGAGI (reference sequence). The CDR3 is made up of 13 amino acids. The CDR3: CASSLGHPYEQYF. As DNA, the CDR3 is TGTGCCAGCAGCCTGGGACACCCCTACGAGCAGTACTTC.